Below are 18 T cell receptor beta chains sequenced from a single sample in a study of T cell clones after liver transplantation. Repertoires were generated with immunoSEQ multiplex PCR, while TCRdb's copy carries only in-frame clones and drops some. The sample consists of around 51,000 clones, 85% to 90% of them appearing once. The sample in question was CD8+ T cells from blood, obtained 12 months after liver transplant. Receptor source: a human patient who received a liver transplant. Certain T cells may be donor cells from the graft.

J is TRBJ2-2 and V is TRBV29-1; 9 bases agree with TRBD1. The V gene's germline CDR1 is SQVTM and CDR2 ANQGSEA. V lost 5 bases to trimming and J lost 1 base; unmatched junction nucleotides: 5. CDR3 size: 15 residues. This CDR3 reads CSVPPGQGNTGELFF. The CDR3, as DNA: TGCAGCGTTCCGCCGGGACAGGGGAACACCGGGGAGCTGTTTTTT.

This clone was counted a single time. The chain couples TRBV5-6 to TRBJ2-4, with 7 bases fitting TRBD1. Germline V gene sequence: CDR1 SGHDT, CDR2 YYEEEE. This CDR3 has 13 amino acids. V trimming: 3 bases; J trimming: 4 bases; junction bases outside the gene matches: 1. CDR3 in amino acids: CASSSGQKNIQYF. CDR3 DNA sequence: TGTGCCAGCAGCTCGGGACAGAAAAACATTCAGTACTTC.

The chain joins TRBV9 to TRBJ2-7; 11 nucleotides align to TRBD2. From germline, CDR1 is SGDLS and CDR2 YYNGEE. J gave up 6 bases and V 0 bases, and 8 bases lay outside the gene matches. This CDR3 spans 16 amino acids. The CDR3 DNA is TGTGCCAGCAGCGTAGCTACGACTAGCGGGAATGGCGAGCAGTACTTC. Protein sequence: CASSVATTSGNGEQYF.

This chain uses TRBV27 with TRBJ1-1; no firm D call. The germline V and J ends were trimmed by 1 base and 1 base, with 7 bases remaining between them. Germline values: CDR1 MNHEY, CDR2 SMNVEV (reference sequence). The CDR3 loop spans 14 amino acids. CDR3 residues: CASSLYAANTEAFF. CDR3 in DNA: TGTGCCAGCAGTTTATACGCAGCGAACACTGAAGCTTTCTTT.

This chain links TRBV4-1 with TRBJ1-5, with 7 positions matching TRBD1. CDR1 MGHRA and CDR2 YSYEKL come from the germline V gene. CDR3 length: 14 residues. Trimming cost V 4 bases and J 11 bases; bases outside gene matches: 11. The CDR3 reads CASSPGGDSAAQHF. The CDR3 DNA follows: TGCGCCAGCAGCCCAGGGGGGGACTCAGCGGCCCAGCATTTT.

The gene calls are TRBV9 and TRBJ2-5, with TRBD2 matching 11 bases. From germline, CDR1 is SGDLS and CDR2 YYNGEE. The CDR3 runs to 15 residues. V shed 4 bases, J shed 2 bases, and the junction held 4 bases outside the gene matches. The CDR3 sequence is CASSPGTSGQETQYF. The DNA for the CDR3 is TGTGCCAGCAGCCCTGGGACTAGCGGACAAGAGACCCAGTACTTC.

This chain connects TRBV4-1 to TRBJ2-5, with D perhaps TRBD1 or TRBD2 (6 bases each). V lost 8 bases and J lost 4, with 14 bases in between. Germline lookup yields CDR1 MGHRA and CDR2 YSYEKL. The CDR3 length is 13 residues. CDR3 nucleotide sequence: TGCGCCAGCGGACCCAGGGGAGGAGAGACCCAGTACTTC. Translating it yields CASGPRGGETQYF.

The chain couples TRBV28 to TRBJ2-2; TRBD1 agrees at 11 bases. The J segment lost 6 bases and the V segment lost 4 bases, leaving 7 bases of the junction unmatched. CDR1 is MDHEN, CDR2 SYDVKM, per germline. The length of the CDR3 is 16 residues. CDR3 loop: CASSSRTGGLAGELFF. The CDR3 nucleotides are TGTGCCAGCAGTTCCCGGACAGGGGGCTTGGCCGGGGAGCTGTTTTTT.

The V and J genes are TRBV29-1 and TRBJ1-2, with D tentatively TRBD1 (5 bases). This CDR3 has 17 amino acids. V lost 0 bases and J lost 6, with 23 bases in between. Germline values: CDR1 SQVTM, CDR2 ANQGSEA. The CDR3 reads CSVEDFSPLLLGDGYTF. CDR3 bases: TGCAGCGTTGAAGATTTTAGCCCCCTACTCCTAGGGGATGGCTACACCTTC.

The gene calls are TRBV27 and TRBJ2-7; TRBD2 is a possible D gene (6 bases). Trimming took off 0 bases at V and 2 bases at J, with 11 bases between the two ends. This CDR3 is 15 amino acids long. Germline V gives CDR1 MNHEY, CDR2 SMNVEV (reference sequence). This CDR3 reads CASSLSRSGPYEQYF. CDR3 DNA: TGTGCCAGCAGTTTATCGCGTAGCGGACCCTACGAGCAGTACTTC.

This rearrangement joins TRBV27 to TRBJ2-4; D remains unclear. V was pared by 0 bases and J by 7 bases, with 13 bases between. The CDR3 is 15 amino acids. CDR1 is MNHEY and CDR2 is SMNVEV in the germline V gene (reference sequence). CDR3 sequence (DNA): TGTGCCAGCAGTTTATCGGCCAGTGGGAACAACATTCAGTACTTC. Translated, it gives CASSLSASGNNIQYF.

The chain employs TRBV11-2 and TRBJ1-2, with D uncertain. Between the trimmed V and J ends, which lost 2 bases and 6 bases, there was a span of 7 bases. The CDR3 spans 12 residues. In germline, CDR1 is SGHAT, CDR2 FQNNGV. This chain's CDR3 is CASSLMGNGYTF. The CDR3 DNA sequence: TGTGCCAGCAGCTTAATGGGGAATGGCTACACCTTC.

The V and J genes are TRBV7-2 and TRBJ2-1; D is perhaps TRBD1 or TRBD2 (5 bases each). Between the trimmed V and J ends, which lost 5 bases and 8 bases, there was a span of 16 bases. From germline, CDR1 is SGHTA and CDR2 FQGNSA. The CDR3 is made up of 14 amino acids. CDR3 sequence reads: CASSPFPQGDEQFF. The DNA of the CDR3 is TGTGCCAGCAGCCCATTTCCTCAGGGAGATGAGCAGTTCTTC.

On this clone: The junction departs from germline at one end; a sequencing error may be responsible. V gene TRBV19 combines with J gene TRBJ2-1; 9 nucleotides align to TRBD1. Per germline, CDR1 LNHDA and CDR2 SQIVND (reference sequence). The CDR3 is made up of 15 amino acids. CDR3 loop: CASSLDRGLYNEQFF. The CDR3 DNA follows: TGTGCCAGTAGTCTAGACAGGGGGTTATACAATGAGCAGTTCTTC.

This clone was seen just once. The rearrangement joins TRBV27 to TRBJ1-1; D is unclear. V was trimmed by 6 bases and J by 8 bases, leaving 16 bases between them. The CDR3 is made up of 13 amino acids. The V gene's germline CDR1 is MNHEY and CDR2 SMNVEV (reference sequence). The CDR3 loop reads CASSLIDTAEAFF. In DNA, the CDR3 is TGTGCCAGCAGCCTAATCGACACGGCAGAAGCTTTCTTT.

This chain connects TRBV7-2 to TRBJ2-2; the D call may be TRBD1 or TRBD2 (5 bases each). Germline CDR1 reads SGHTA; CDR2 reads FQGNSA. V lost 7 bases and J 5 bases, leaving 11 bases between the germline ends. The CDR3 is made up of 13 amino acids. The CDR3 region is CASNSWGTGELFF. The CDR3, as DNA: TGTGCCAGCAACTCCTGGGGGACCGGGGAGCTGTTTTTT.

This clone was recorded only once. The chain employs TRBV19 and TRBJ1-2, with no clear D. The CDR3 totals 13 residues. With 0 bases removed from V and 7 bases from J, the gap between germline ends came to 9 bases. Germline CDR1 LNHDA, CDR2 SQIVND (reference sequence). DNA for the CDR3: TGTGCCAGTAGTATAGATCCCCGACTTGGCTACACCTTC. This sequence encodes CASSIDPRLGYTF.

In DNA, the CDR3 is TGTGCCAGCAGCACTTTTACGGGGAGCTCTGGAAACACCATATATTTT. Protein: CASSTFTGSSGNTIYF. The J gene is TRBJ1-3, the V gene TRBV21-1. TRBV21-1 represents a pseudogene. This CDR3 region has 16 residues.